The 17 T cell receptor beta chains given below trace back to one sample, sequenced in a study of blood T cell repertoires in COVID-19. Clones were sequenced by immunoSEQ multiplex PCR, and TCRdb holds only the in-frame ones, with some missing. The sample consists of some 450,000 clones, around 88% of them appearing once. The sample taken for sequencing was peripheral blood. The receptors here all came from a woman in her forties or fifties with COVID-19, enrolled during active disease.

On this clone itself: Within the sample, other DNA sequences also encode this same CDR3. This rearrangement joins TRBV5-6 to TRBJ1-5; 10 positions agree with TRBD1. The CDR3 is 14 residues long. In germline, CDR1 is SGHDT, CDR2 YYEEEE. Trimming at V came to 3 bases and at J to 6 bases, leaving 3 bases not matched to a gene. The CDR3 nucleotides are TGTGCCAGCAGCTCGGGACAGGGGTTTCAGCCCCAGCATTTT. Translated: CASSSGQGFQPQHF. Together with reference TRBV5-6 and TRBJ1-5, the CDR3 gives the full variable domain: DAGVTQSPTHLIKTRGQQVTLRCSPKSGHDTVSWYQQALGQGPQFIFQYYEEEERQRGNFPDRFSGHQFPNYSSELNVNALLLGDSALYLCASSSGQGFQPQHFGDGTRLSIL.

The V and J genes are TRBV20-1 and TRBJ1-2; possibly TRBD1 for D (6 bases). V gave up 3 bases and J gave up 8 bases, with 19 bases separating them. Germline values: CDR1 DFQATT, CDR2 SNEGSKA (reference sequence). There are 14 residues in the CDR3. The CDR3 spells CSASRVRGGRGYTF. For the CDR3, the DNA is TGCAGTGCTAGTCGGGTCAGGGGCGGTCGAGGCTACACCTTC.

The rearrangement uses TRBV7-2 and TRBJ1-1; TRBD1 is a possible D gene (5 bases). The length of the CDR3 is 16 residues. The V gene lost 7 bases and the J gene lost 1 base, with 19 bases spanning the gap. Looked up from germline, CDR1 is SGHTA and CDR2 is FQGNSA. The DNA of the CDR3 is TGTGCCAGCACCTCTCCTATGGGGGGTCAGAACACTGAAGCTTTCTTT. This sequence encodes CASTSPMGGQNTEAFF.

Comment on this clone: At the DNA level, this CDR3 is encoded by other sequences in the same sample as well. V usage is TRBV18 and J usage is TRBJ1-1, with D possibly TRBD1 on 5 matching bases. Germline CDR1 is KGHSH and CDR2 is LQKENI. The CDR3 consists of 13 residues. V was trimmed by 6 bases and J by 5 bases, leaving 13 bases between them. The CDR3 here is CASSLGRDTEAFF. CDR3 nucleotides: TGTGCCAGCTCGTTAGGCAGGGATACTGAAGCTTTCTTT. The full variable domain, with the rest looked up from reference TRBV18 and TRBJ1-1, is NAGVMQNPRHLVRRRGQEARLRCSPMKGHSHVYWYRQLPEEGLKFMVYLQKENIIDESGMPKERFSAEFPKEGPSILRIQQVVRGDSAAYFCASSLGRDTEAFFGQGTRLTVV.

The chain uses TRBV19 and TRBJ1-4, with TRBD1 matching 8 bases. From germline, CDR1 is LNHDA and CDR2 SQIVND (reference sequence). Trimming at V came to 7 bases and at J to 3 bases, leaving 7 bases not matched to a gene. The CDR3 has 15 amino acids. DNA of the CDR3: TGTGCCAGTACTCCGACAGGGGCGGCTAATGAAAAACTGTTTTTT. The encoded protein is CASTPTGAANEKLFF.

The V call is TRBV30, the J call TRBJ2-3, with TRBD2 matching 7 bases. With 2 bases clipped from V and 2 bases from J, the junction kept 4 bases outside the gene matches. Germline values: CDR1 GTSNPN, CDR2 SVGIG (reference sequence). The CDR3 spans 14 residues. CDR3 DNA: TGTGCCTGGAGTACCAGCGGGGACACAGATACGCAGTATTTT. It specifies CAWSTSGDTDTQYF.

This clone was seen only once. V usage is TRBV19 and J usage is TRBJ2-1, with 7 bases identical to TRBD1. V was clipped by 7 bases and J by 6 bases; unmatched bases: 15. The CDR3 has 16 amino acids. The germline gives CDR1 LNHDA, CDR2 SQIVND (reference sequence). The CDR3 nucleotides read TGTGCCAGTACTCCCGGGACAGCCTTTCGGGGCAATGAGCAGTTCTTC. Translation gives CASTPGTAFRGNEQFF. Full variable domain (missing parts from reference TRBV19 and TRBJ2-1): DGGITQSPKYLFRKEGQNVTLSCEQNLNHDAMYWYRQDPGQGLRLIYYSQIVNDFQKGDIAEGYSVSREKKESFPLTVTSAQKNPTAFYLCASTPGTAFRGNEQFFGPGTRLTVL.

This sequence joins TRBV6-1 and TRBJ1-5; D is unresolved. The germline gives CDR1 MNHNS, CDR2 SASEGT. The CDR3 extends over 17 amino acids. V gave up 0 bases and J gave up 2 bases, with 14 bases separating them. CDR3 coding DNA: TGTGCCAGCAGTGAAGCGCTTCGGGTTTATCGCAATCAGCCCCAGCATTTT. Translating gives CASSEALRVYRNQPQHF.

This rearrangement joins TRBV19 to TRBJ1-1; no reliable D call. Between the trimmed V and J ends, which lost 6 bases and 3 bases, there was a span of 20 bases. Per the germline V gene, CDR1 is LNHDA and CDR2 is SQIVND (reference sequence). The CDR3 contains 16 residues. Here the CDR3 reads CASRRPVSGSHTEAFF. CDR3 nucleotides: TGTGCCAGTAGAAGGCCCGTAAGTGGGAGTCACACTGAAGCTTTCTTT.

The chain recombines TRBV6-5 with TRBJ1-2; 9 positions agree with TRBD1. The J segment lost 4 bases and the V segment lost 5 bases, leaving 8 bases of the junction unmatched. This CDR3 contains 15 residues. Germline V gene data show CDR1 as MNHEY and CDR2 as SVGAGI. The CDR3 here is CASSRDRAMVYGYTF. The CDR3 region has the DNA TGTGCCAGCAGTCGGGACAGGGCCATGGTCTATGGCTACACCTTC.

The chain carries TRBV9 and TRBJ2-3; D may be TRBD1 (6 bases). V lost 7 bases and J 0 bases, leaving 15 bases between the germline ends. CDR3 length: 15 residues. Germline loops: CDR1 SGDLS, CDR2 YYNGEE. CDR3 bases: TGTGCCAGCGCGGTAGGGGGAATGAGCACAGATACGCAGTATTTT. Protein sequence: CASAVGGMSTDTQYF.

V gene TRBV6-5 combines with J gene TRBJ1-5; no definite D call. V was pared by 6 bases and J by 0 bases, with 6 bases between. The CDR3 loop spans 13 amino acids. Germline V gene data show CDR1 as MNHEY and CDR2 as SVGAGI. CDR3 coding DNA: TGTGCCAGCAGCTCGTATAGCAATCAGCCCCAGCATTTT. This gives the protein CASSSYSNQPQHF.

CDR3 coding DNA: TGTGCCAGTAGTCCGCCCCGGGGAGGTGGAAACACCATATATTTT. Amino acid sequence: CASSPPRGGGNTIYF. The chain employs TRBV19 and TRBJ1-3; D is unclear. The CDR3 runs 15 residues. Germline V CDR1 and CDR2: LNHDA, SQIVND (reference sequence). V lost 5 bases, J lost 3 bases, and 14 bases lay in between.

This chain uses TRBV7-2 with TRBJ2-1; 11 nucleotides match TRBD2. CDR1 SGHTA and CDR2 FQGNSA come from the germline V gene. Trimming cost V 5 bases and J 7 bases; bases outside gene matches: 7. The CDR3 has 15 residues. Here the CDR3 reads CASSLVAGGPNEQFF. In DNA, the CDR3 is TGTGCCAGCAGCCTAGTAGCGGGGGGGCCTAATGAGCAGTTCTTC. Drawing the rest from reference TRBV7-2 and TRBJ2-1, the complete variable domain is GAGVSQSPSNKVTEKGKDVELRCDPISGHTALYWYRQSLGQGLEFLIYFQGNSAPDKSGLPSDRFSAERTGGSVSTLTIQRTQQEDSAVYLCASSLVAGGPNEQFFGPGTRLTVL.

This clone is a singleton in its sample. The chain is built from TRBV5-4 and TRBJ1-2; D is undetermined. CDR3 length equals 14 residues. Germline V gene data show CDR1 as SGHNT and CDR2 as YYREEE (reference sequence). The ends were cut back, 0 bases at V and 4 bases at J, with 10 bases in the middle. CDR3 bases: TGTGCCAGCAGCTTGGCCTCCAGTTCCTATGGCTACACCTTC. This codes for CASSLASSSYGYTF.

The chain joins TRBV5-1 to TRBJ1-6; 8 bases agree with TRBD1. Germline V gene lookup returns CDR1 SGHRS and CDR2 YFSETQ. V lost 0 bases and J lost 8; bases outside the gene matches: 13. The CDR3 extends over 18 amino acids. The CDR3 protein is CASSLGRRTGIEDSPLHF. The CDR3 nucleotides read TGCGCCAGCAGCTTGGGGCGAAGGACAGGGATTGAAGATTCACCCCTCCACTTT.

The chain recombines TRBV9 with TRBJ1-1; the match to TRBD1 covers 8 bases. This CDR3 is built from 14 residues. Germline CDR1 and CDR2: SGDLS and YYNGEE. With 6 bases clipped from V and 5 bases from J, the junction kept 9 bases outside the gene matches. The CDR3 DNA is TGTGCCAGCATGGAACAGGACAGGGAAACTGAAGCTTTCTTT. This encodes CASMEQDRETEAFF.